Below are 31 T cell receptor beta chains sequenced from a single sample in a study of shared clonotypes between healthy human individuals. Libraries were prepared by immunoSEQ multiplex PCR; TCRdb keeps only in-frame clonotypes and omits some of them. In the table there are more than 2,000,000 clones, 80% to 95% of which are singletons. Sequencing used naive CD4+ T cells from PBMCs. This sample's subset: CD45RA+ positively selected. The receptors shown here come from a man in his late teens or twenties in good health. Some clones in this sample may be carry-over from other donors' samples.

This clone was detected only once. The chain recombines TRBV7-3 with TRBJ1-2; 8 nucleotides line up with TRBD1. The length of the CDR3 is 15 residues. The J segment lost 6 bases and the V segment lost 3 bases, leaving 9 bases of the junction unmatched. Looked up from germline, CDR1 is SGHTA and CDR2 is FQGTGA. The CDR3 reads CASSLQGALLNGYTF. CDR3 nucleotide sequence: TGTGCCAGCAGCTTGCAGGGGGCTCTTCTTAATGGCTACACCTTC.

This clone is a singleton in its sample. CDR3 nucleotide sequence: TGCGCCAGCAGCCAACAACCTAAGGTTTGGGGAACCTACGAGCAGTACTTC. Encoded protein: CASSQQPKVWGTYEQYF. The chain employs TRBV5-1 and TRBJ2-7; D is uncertain. The CDR3 has 17 residues. Trimming took off 4 bases at V and 2 bases at J, with 22 bases between the two ends. Germline CDR1 reads SGHRS; CDR2 reads YFSETQ.

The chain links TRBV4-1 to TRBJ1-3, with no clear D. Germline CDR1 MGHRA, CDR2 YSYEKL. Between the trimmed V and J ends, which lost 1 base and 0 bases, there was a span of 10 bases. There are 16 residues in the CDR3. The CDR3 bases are TGCGCCAGCAGCCAAGGCCCGGCATCCTCTGGAAACACCATATATTTT. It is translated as CASSQGPASSGNTIYF.

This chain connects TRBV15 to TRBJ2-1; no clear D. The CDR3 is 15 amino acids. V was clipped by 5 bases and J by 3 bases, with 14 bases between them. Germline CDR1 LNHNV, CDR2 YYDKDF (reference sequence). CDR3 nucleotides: TGTGCCACCAGCGCTCACACGGCCCACTACAATGAGCAGTTCTTC. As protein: CATSAHTAHYNEQFF. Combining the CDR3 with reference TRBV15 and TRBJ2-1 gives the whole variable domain DAMVIQNPRYQVTQFGKPVTLSCSQTLNHNVMYWYQQKSSQAPKLLFHYYDKDFNNEADTPDNFQSRRPNTSFCFLDIRSPGLGDTAMYLCATSAHTAHYNEQFFGPGTRLTVL.

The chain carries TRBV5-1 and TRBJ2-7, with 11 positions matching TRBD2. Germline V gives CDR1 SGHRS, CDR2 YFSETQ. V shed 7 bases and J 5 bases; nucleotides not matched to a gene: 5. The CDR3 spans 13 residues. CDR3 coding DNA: TGCGCCAGCCGACTAGCGGGAATAAACGAGCAGTACTTC. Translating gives CASRLAGINEQYF.

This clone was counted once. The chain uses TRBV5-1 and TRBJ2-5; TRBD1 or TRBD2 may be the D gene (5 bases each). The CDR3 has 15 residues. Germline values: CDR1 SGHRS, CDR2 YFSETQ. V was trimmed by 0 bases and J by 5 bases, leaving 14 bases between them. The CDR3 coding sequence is TGCGCCAGCAGCTTGGTAGGGACGTCCAGCGAGACCCAGTACTTC. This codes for CASSLVGTSSETQYF.

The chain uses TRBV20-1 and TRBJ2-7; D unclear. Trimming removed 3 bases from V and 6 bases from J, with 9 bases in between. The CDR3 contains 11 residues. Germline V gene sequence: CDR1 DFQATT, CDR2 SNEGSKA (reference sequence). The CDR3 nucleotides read TGCAGTGCTAGTTTGGATCGCGAGCAGTACTTC. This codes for CSASLDREQYF.

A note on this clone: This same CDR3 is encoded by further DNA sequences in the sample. CDR3 protein: CASSVEANTDTQYF. The CDR3 DNA reads as TGTGCCAGCAGCGTAGAGGCCAACACAGATACGCAGTATTTT. The chain recombines TRBV9 with TRBJ2-3; unclear D gene. The V gene's germline CDR1 is SGDLS and CDR2 YYNGEE. This CDR3 region has 14 residues. With 0 bases removed from V and 2 bases from J, the gap between germline ends came to 7 bases.

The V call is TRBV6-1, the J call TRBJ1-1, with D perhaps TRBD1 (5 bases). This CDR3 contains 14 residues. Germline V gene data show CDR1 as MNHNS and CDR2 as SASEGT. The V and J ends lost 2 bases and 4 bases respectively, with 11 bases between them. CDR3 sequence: CASSEMAGSTEAFF. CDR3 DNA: TGTGCCAGCAGTGAAATGGCAGGGAGCACTGAAGCTTTCTTT.

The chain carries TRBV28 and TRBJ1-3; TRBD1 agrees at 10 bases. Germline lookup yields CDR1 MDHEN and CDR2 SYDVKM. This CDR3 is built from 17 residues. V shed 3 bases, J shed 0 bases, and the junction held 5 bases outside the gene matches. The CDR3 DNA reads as TGTGCCAGCAGTTTTATGGGACAGGGGTTCTCTGGAAACACCATATATTTT. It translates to CASSFMGQGFSGNTIYF.

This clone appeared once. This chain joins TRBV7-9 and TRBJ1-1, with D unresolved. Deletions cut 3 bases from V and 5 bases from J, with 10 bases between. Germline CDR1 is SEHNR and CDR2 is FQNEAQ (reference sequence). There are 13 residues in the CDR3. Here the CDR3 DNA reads TGTGCCAGCAGCTTTGGACCGGGGACTGAAGCTTTCTTT. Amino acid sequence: CASSFGPGTEAFF.

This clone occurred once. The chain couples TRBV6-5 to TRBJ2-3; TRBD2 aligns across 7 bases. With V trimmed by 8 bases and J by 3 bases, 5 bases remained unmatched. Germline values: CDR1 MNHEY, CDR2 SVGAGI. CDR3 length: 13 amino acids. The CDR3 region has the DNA TGTGCCAGCCTAAGGGAGGGGACAGATACGCAGTATTTT. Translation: CASLREGTDTQYF.

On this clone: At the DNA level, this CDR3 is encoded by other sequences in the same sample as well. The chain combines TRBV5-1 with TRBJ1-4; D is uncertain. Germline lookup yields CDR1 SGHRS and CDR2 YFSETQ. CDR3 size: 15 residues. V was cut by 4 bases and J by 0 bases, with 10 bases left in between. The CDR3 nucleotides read TGCGCCAGCAGCGATCCGGGGTCAACTAATGAAAAACTGTTTTTT. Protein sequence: CASSDPGSTNEKLFF.

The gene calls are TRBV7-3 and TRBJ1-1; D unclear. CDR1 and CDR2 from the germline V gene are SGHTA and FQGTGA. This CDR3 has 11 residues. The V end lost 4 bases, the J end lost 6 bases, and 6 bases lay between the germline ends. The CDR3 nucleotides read TGTGCCAGCAGCTCCAGTGCTGAAGCTTTCTTT. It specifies CASSSSAEAFF.

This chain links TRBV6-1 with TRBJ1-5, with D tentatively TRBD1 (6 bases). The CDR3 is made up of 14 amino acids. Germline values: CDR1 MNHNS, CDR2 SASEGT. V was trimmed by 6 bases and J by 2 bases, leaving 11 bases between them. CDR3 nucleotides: TGTGCCAGCAGGCGGACAGATCGCAATCAGCCCCAGCATTTT. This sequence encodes CASRRTDRNQPQHF.

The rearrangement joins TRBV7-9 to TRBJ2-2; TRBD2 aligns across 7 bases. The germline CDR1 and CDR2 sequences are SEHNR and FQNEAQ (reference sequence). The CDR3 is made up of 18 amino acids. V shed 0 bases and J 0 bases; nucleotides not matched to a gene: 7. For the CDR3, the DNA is TGTGCCAGCAGCTTAGCCCCTGGGAGGGAAGCGAACACCGGGGAGCTGTTTTTT. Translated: CASSLAPGREANTGELFF. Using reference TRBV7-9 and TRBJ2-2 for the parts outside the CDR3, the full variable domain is DTGVSQNPRHKITKRGQNVTFRCDPISEHNRLYWYRQTLGQGPEFLTYFQNEAQLEKSRLLSDRFSAERPKGSFSTLEIQRTEQGDSAMYLCASSLAPGREANTGELFFGEGSRLTVL.

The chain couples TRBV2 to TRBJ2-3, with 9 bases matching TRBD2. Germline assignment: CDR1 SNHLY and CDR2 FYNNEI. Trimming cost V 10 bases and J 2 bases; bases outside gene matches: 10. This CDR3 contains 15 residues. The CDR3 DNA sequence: TGTGCCACCAAGGGACTAGCCATAAACACAGATACGCAGTATTTT. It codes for CATKGLAINTDTQYF.

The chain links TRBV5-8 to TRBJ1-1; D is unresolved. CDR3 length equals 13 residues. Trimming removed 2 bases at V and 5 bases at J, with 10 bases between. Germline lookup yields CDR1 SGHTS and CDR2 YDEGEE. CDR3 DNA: TGTGCCAGCAGCTTTCATTCAACAACTGAAGCTTTCTTT. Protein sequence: CASSFHSTTEAFF.

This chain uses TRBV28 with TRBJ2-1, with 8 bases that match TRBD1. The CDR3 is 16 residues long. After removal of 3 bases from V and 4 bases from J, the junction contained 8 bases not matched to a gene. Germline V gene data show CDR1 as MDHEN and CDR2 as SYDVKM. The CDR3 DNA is TGTGCCAGCAGTTTGCGGGGCAGGGGGCTTTACAATGAGCAGTTCTTC. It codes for CASSLRGRGLYNEQFF.

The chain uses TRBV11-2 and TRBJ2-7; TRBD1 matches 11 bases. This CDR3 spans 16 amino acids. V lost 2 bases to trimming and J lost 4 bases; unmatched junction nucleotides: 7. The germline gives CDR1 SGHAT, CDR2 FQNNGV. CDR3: CASSLQGQGDRYEQYF. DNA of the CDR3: TGTGCCAGCAGCTTACAGGGACAGGGGGATAGGTACGAGCAGTACTTC.

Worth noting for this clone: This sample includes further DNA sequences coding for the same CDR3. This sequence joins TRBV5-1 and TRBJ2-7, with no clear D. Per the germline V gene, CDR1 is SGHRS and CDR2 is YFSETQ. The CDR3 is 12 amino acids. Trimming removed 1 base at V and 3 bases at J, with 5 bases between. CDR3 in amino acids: CASSLLGYEQYF. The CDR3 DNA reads TGCGCCAGCAGCTTGCTAGGCTACGAGCAGTACTTC.

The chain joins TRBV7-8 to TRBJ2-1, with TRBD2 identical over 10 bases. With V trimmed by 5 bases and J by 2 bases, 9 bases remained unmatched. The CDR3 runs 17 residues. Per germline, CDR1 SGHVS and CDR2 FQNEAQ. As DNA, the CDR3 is TGTGCCAGCAGCCCAGTAAGACTAGCGGGTACCTACAATGAGCAGTTCTTC. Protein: CASSPVRLAGTYNEQFF.

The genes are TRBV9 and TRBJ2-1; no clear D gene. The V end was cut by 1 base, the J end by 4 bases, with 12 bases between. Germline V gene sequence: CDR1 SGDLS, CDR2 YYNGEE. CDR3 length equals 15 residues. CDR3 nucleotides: TGTGCCAGCAGCGTATTGTGGTATGGATACAATGAGCAGTTCTTC. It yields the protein CASSVLWYGYNEQFF.

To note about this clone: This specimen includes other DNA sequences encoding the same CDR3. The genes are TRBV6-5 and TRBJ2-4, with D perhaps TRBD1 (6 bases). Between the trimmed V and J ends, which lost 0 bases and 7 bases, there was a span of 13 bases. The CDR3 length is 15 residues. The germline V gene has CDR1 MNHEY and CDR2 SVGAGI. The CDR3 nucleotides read TGTGCCAGCAGTTACTCAGGGGGTTTGGGGAACATTCAGTACTTC. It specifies CASSYSGGLGNIQYF.

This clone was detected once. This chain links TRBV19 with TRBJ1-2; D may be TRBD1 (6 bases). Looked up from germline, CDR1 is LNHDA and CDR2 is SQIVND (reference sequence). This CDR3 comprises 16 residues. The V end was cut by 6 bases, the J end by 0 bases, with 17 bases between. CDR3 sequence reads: CASRRPGGGSNYGYTF. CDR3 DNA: TGTGCCAGTAGGCGACCCGGTGGGGGCTCTAACTATGGCTACACCTTC.

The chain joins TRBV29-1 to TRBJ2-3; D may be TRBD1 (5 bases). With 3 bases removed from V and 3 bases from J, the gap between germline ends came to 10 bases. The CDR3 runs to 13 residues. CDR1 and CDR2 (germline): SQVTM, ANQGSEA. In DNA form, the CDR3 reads TGCAGCGTTGAGGCGCAGGGTACAGATACGCAGTATTTT. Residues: CSVEAQGTDTQYF.

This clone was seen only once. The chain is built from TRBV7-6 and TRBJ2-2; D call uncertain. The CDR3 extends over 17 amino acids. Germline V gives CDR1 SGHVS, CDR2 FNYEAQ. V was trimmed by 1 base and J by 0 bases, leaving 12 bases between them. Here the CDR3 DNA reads TGTGCCAGCAGCTTAGGCGTATTGGTTACGAACACCGGGGAGCTGTTTTTT. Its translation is CASSLGVLVTNTGELFF.

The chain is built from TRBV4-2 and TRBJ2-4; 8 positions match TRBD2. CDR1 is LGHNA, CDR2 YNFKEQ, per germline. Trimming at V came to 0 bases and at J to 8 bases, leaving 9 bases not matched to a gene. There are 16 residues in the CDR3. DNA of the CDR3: TGTGCCAGCAGCCAAGATTACCGGGAGGGCCGAGACATTCAGTACTTC. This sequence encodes CASSQDYREGRDIQYF.

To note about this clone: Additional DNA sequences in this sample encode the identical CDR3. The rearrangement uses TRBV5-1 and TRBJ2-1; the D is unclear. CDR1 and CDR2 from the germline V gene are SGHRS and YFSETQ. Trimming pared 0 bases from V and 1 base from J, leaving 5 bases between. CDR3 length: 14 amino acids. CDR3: CASSLAPSYNEQFF. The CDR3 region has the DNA TGCGCCAGCAGCTTGGCGCCATCCTACAATGAGCAGTTCTTC.

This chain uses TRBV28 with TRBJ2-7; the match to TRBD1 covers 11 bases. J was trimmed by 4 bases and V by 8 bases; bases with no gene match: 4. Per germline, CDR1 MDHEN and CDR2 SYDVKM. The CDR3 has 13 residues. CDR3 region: CASAGQGVYEQYF. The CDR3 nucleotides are TGTGCCAGCGCGGGACAGGGGGTATACGAGCAGTACTTC.

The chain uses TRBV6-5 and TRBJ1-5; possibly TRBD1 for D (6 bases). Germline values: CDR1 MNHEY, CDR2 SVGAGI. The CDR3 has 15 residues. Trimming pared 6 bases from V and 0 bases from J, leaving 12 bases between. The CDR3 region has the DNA TGTGCCAGCAGAAGAGACAGGTATAGCAATCAGCCCCAGCATTTT. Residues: CASRRDRYSNQPQHF.